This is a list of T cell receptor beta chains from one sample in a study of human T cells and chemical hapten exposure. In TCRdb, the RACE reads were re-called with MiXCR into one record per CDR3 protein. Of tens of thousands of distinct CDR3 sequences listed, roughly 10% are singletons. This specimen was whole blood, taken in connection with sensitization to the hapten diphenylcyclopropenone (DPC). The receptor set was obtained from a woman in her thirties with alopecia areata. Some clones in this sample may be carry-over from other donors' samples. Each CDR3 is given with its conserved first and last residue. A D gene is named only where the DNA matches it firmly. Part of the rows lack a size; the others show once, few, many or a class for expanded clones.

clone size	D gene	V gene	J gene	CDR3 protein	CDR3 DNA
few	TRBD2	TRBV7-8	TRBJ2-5	CASSPTGTSGIETQYF	TGTGCCAGCAGCCCAACCGGGACTAGCGGGATAGAGACCCAGTACTTC
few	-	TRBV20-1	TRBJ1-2	CSARGVGDYGYTF	TGCAGTGCTAGAGGAGTGGGGGACTATGGCTACACCTTC
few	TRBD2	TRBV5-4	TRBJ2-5	CASSVQLAGGLETQYF	TGTGCCAGCAGCGTACAGCTAGCGGGAGGATTGGAGACCCAGTACTTC
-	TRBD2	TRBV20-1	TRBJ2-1	CSAGVSGRRNEQFF	TGCAGTGCGGGCGTTAGCGGGAGGAGGAATGAGCAGTTCTTC
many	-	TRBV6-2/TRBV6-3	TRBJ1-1	CASSYNRVTEAFF	TGTGCCAGCAGTTACAACAGGGTCACTGAAGCTTTCTTT
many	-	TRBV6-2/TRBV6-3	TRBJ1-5	CASSYGVGFGNQPQHF	TGTGCCAGCAGTTACGGGGTAGGGTTCGGCAATCAGCCCCAGCATTTT
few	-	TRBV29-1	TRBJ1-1	CSVGESEAFF	TGCAGCGTTGGGGAGAGTGAAGCTTTCTTT
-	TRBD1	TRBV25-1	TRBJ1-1	CASSSQGAAEAFF	TGTGCCAGCAGTTCTCAGGGGGCGGCTGAAGCTTTCTTT
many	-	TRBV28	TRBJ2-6	CASSLGAEAGANVLTF	TGTGCCAGCAGCTTGGGGGCAGAGGCTGGGGCCAACGTCCTGACTTTC
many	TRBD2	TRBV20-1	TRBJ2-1	CSARDRKLAGGYNEQFF	TGCAGTGCTAGAGATCGCAAACTAGCGGGAGGCTACAATGAGCAGTTCTTC
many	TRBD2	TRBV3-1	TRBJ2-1	CASSQRRGTSVFNEQFF	TGTGCCAGCAGCCAACGCCGGGGGACTAGTGTTTTCAATGAGCAGTTCTTC
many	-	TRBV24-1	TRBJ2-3	CATRTSSSTDTQYF	TGTGCCACCAGGACCAGTTCTAGCACAGATACGCAGTATTTT
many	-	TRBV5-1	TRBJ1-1	CASSPMKRAGTEAFF	TGCGCCAGCAGCCCCATGAAACGGGCAGGCACTGAAGCTTTCTTT
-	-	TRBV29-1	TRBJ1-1	CSVEGGVTGF	TGCAGCGTTGAGGGGGGCGTCACCGGCTTT
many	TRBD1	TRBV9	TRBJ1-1	CASSVGQGGSTEAFF	TGTGCCAGCAGCGTAGGACAGGGAGGATCCACTGAAGCTTTCTTT
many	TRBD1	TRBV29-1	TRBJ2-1	CSGATGSSSYNEQFF	TGCAGCGGCGCGACAGGGTCCAGCTCCTACAATGAGCAGTTCTTC
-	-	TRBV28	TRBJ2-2	CASSSPGGGRFGRELFF	TGTGCCAGCAGTTCCCCCGGTGGAGGGAGATTTGGCCGGGAGCTGTTTTTT
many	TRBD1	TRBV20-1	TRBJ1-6	CSARLRDRNSPLHF	TGCAGTGCTAGATTAAGGGACAGAAATTCACCCCTCCACTTT
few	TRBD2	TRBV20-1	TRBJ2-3	CSAGIAGLASDTQYF	TGCAGTGCTGGAATCGCGGGACTAGCATCAGATACGCAGTATTTT
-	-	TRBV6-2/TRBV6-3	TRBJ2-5	CASSRAGSETQYF	TGTGCCAGCAGTAGGGCAGGGTCAGAGACCCAGTACTTC
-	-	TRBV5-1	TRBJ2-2	CASSPGRRATGELFF	TGCGCCAGCAGTCCTGGGAGGAGGGCCACCGGGGAGCTGTTTTTT
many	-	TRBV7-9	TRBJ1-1	CASSGGLEAFF	TGTGCCAGCAGTGGGGGACTTGAAGCTTTCTTT
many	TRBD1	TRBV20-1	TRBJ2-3	CSASSGQGAPIPPDTQYF	TGCAGTGCTAGTTCGGGACAGGGGGCGCCGATTCCCCCAGATACGCAGTATTTT
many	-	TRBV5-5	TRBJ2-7	CASRRGGTAYEQYF	TGTGCCAGCAGGAGAGGGGGTACAGCCTACGAGCAGTACTTC
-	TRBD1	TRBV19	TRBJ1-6	CASSIGYRGRGSPLHF	TGTGCCAGTAGTATTGGGTACAGGGGGAGAGGCTCACCCCTCCACTTT
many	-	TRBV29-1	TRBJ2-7	CSTTDLAYEQYF	TGCAGCACGACAGATCTCGCCTACGAGCAGTACTTC
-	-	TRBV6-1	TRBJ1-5	CASNYLGSPNQPQHF	TGTGCCAGCAATTATCTGGGTTCCCCCAATCAGCCCCAGCATTTT
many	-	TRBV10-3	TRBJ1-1	CAISESPHGEDTEAFF	TGTGCCATCAGTGAGTCGCCACATGGGGAAGACACTGAAGCTTTCTTT
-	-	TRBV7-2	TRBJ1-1	CASSLAGEGRNTEAFF	TGTGCCAGCAGCTTAGCAGGGGAGGGTAGGAACACTGAAGCTTTCTTT
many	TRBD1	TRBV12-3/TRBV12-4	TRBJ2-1	CASSSQTGGNEQFF	TGTGCCAGCAGTTCTCAGACAGGGGGCAATGAGCAGTTCTTC
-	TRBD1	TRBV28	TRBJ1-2	CASSSGQGSYGYTF	TGTGCCAGCAGCTCTGGACAGGGAAGCTATGGCTACACCTTC
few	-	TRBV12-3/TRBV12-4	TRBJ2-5	CASSPPGVKETQYF	TGTGCCAGCAGCCCCCCGGGGGTTAAAGAGACCCAGTACTTC
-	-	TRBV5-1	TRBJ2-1	CASSLQNNEQFF	TGCGCCAGCAGCTTGCAGAACAATGAGCAGTTCTTC
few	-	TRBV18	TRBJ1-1	CASSPPGLGGTEAFF	TGTGCCAGCTCACCACCGGGGCTGGGAGGCACTGAAGCTTTCTTT
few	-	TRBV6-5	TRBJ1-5	CASRRADRWQPQHF	TGTGCCAGCAGAAGAGCAGACCGCTGGCAGCCCCAGCATTTT
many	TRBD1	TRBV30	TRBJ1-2	CAWSVIGTGAYGYTF	TGTGCCTGGAGTGTGATCGGGACAGGGGCCTATGGCTACACCTTC